This T cell receptor (beta chain) was observed in a study of radiation and T cells in renal cell carcinoma. About the research overall: Nephrectomy followed 15 Gy stereotactic body radiation by 4 weeks.

Broader study findings: Top tumor clonotypes rose in blood 2 weeks post-radiation, then contracted. Without pretreatment biopsies, baseline tumor clonotype presence was undetermined.

This clone has a single count. What it binds is unknown. The assay was immunoSEQ multiplex PCR, and TCRdb's table has in-frame clones only and misses some. The sample has over 85,000 clones, 70% to 85% seen once; the top ten hold around 5.8%. Specified time point: baseline pretreatment blood. Treatment denoted: 15 Gy SBRT to primary tumor, nephrectomy 4 weeks later. V gave up 4 bases and J gave up 2 bases; unmatched junction bases: 2. Germline V gene lookup returns CDR1 LNHDA and CDR2 SQIVND (reference sequence). CDR3 length: 14 amino acids. The source of this sequence is a man aged 60 to 75 with renal cell carcinoma. The gene calls are TRBV19 and TRBJ1-1; the match to TRBD1 covers 9 bases. The material was blood, obtained from a patient whose treatment included radiotherapy and nephrectomy. The CDR3 is CASSKTGGNTEAFF. For the CDR3, the DNA is TGTGCCAGTAGTAAGACAGGGGGAAACACTGAAGCTTTCTTT. The full variable domain, rest sourced from reference TRBV19 and TRBJ1-1, is DGGITQSPKYLFRKEGQNVTLSCEQNLNHDAMYWYRQDPGQGLRLIYYSQIVNDFQKGDIAEGYSVSREKKESFPLTVTSAQKNPTAFYLCASSKTGGNTEAFFGQGTRLTVV.